Shown below are 9 T cell receptor beta chains from a single sample sequenced in a study of blood T cell repertoires in COVID-19. Some clones are missing from TCRdb's copy, which holds only in-frame ones; the method was immunoSEQ multiplex PCR. The sample has approximately 74,000 clones, around 93% seen once. The source material was peripheral blood. The receptors originated from a woman aged 60-75 years with active COVID-19.

The chain uses TRBV18 and TRBJ1-4; D remains ambiguous. The V end lost 3 bases, the J end lost 2 bases, and 19 bases lay between the germline ends. Germline loops: CDR1 KGHSH, CDR2 LQKENI. The CDR3 runs 18 residues. CDR3 sequence reads: CASSPRRETRGTNEKLFF. The CDR3 nucleotides are TGTGCCAGCTCACCGCGTCGGGAAACCCGAGGCACTAATGAAAAACTGTTTTTT.

The J gene is TRBJ1-2, the V gene TRBV29-1; the match to TRBD1 covers 12 bases. This CDR3 is built from 16 residues. V gave up 6 bases and J gave up 4 bases; unmatched junction bases: 12. Looked up from germline, CDR1 is SQVTM and CDR2 is ANQGSEA. CDR3 amino acids: CSVVTGQGARGYGYTF. The DNA for the CDR3 is TGCAGCGTGGTCACGGGACAGGGGGCGCGTGGCTATGGCTACACCTTC.

The chain joins TRBV5-6 to TRBJ2-2; 9 nucleotides agree with TRBD2. Germline CDR1 SGHDT, CDR2 YYEEEE. V dropped 3 bases and J dropped 6; count of bases not matched to a gene: 18. CDR3 length: 19 residues. CDR3 in DNA: TGTGCCAGCAGCTCGATGGACTTACAGGGACTAGCTTTGGCCGGGGAGCTGTTTTTT. This sequence encodes CASSSMDLQGLALAGELFF.

In DNA, the CDR3 is TGTGCCACCAGTGATTGGACAGGGAGCTCCTACGAGCAGTACTTC. Translating gives CATSDWTGSSYEQYF. This chain uses TRBV24-1 with TRBJ2-7; 8 positions match TRBD1. The CDR3 consists of 15 residues. J gave up 0 bases and V 2 bases, and 2 bases lay outside the gene matches. Germline loops: CDR1 KGHDR, CDR2 SFDVKD.

The rearrangement links TRBV24-1 to TRBJ2-5; the match to TRBD1 covers 10 bases. CDR1 and CDR2 (germline): KGHDR, SFDVKD. The CDR3 is 16 residues long. V shed 2 bases, J shed 0 bases, and the junction held 2 bases outside the gene matches. The CDR3, as DNA: TGTGCCACCAGTGATTGGGGGACAGGGGACCAAGAGACCCAGTACTTC. It is translated as CATSDWGTGDQETQYF.

The V and J genes are TRBV5-5 and TRBJ1-6; D ambiguous. This CDR3 region has 13 residues. Germline CDR1 is SGHKS and CDR2 is YYEKEE (reference sequence). V was trimmed by 0 bases and J by 6 bases, leaving 4 bases between them. The CDR3 is CASSLALNSPLHF. In DNA form, the CDR3 reads TGTGCCAGCAGCTTGGCTCTTAATTCACCCCTCCACTTT.

The CDR3 loop reads CTSSRTRQTEDGYTF. In DNA, the CDR3 is TGCACCAGCAGCCGAACACGTCAGACAGAGGATGGCTACACCTTC. This chain connects TRBV1 to TRBJ1-2; the table's TRBD1 call for D was not verified on the DNA. TRBV1 is a recognized pseudogene. The CDR3 runs 15 residues.

The chain joins TRBV4-1 to TRBJ2-7; TRBD1 matches at 8 bases. With V trimmed by 1 base and J by 3 bases, 2 bases remained unmatched. CDR3 length equals 14 residues. CDR1 and CDR2 from the germline V gene are MGHRA and YSYEKL. The CDR3 sequence is CASSQVGQGYEQYF. As DNA, the CDR3 is TGCGCCAGCAGCCAAGTTGGACAGGGCTACGAGCAGTACTTC.

The V call is TRBV3-1 (or the pseudogene TRBV3-2), the J call TRBJ2-2, with 10 bases identical to TRBD2. V lost 4 bases, J lost 4 bases, and 3 bases stayed unmatched. This CDR3 comprises 15 residues. CDR1 and CDR2 (germline): LGHDT, YNNKEL (reference sequence). CDR3 coding DNA: TGTGCCAGCAGCCTAGCGGGAGGACGCACCGGGGAGCTGTTTTTT. It is translated as CASSLAGGRTGELFF.